Listed below are T cell receptor beta chains from one sample, sequenced in a study of cytomegalovirus exposure and HLA in healthy donors. Repertoires were generated with immunoSEQ multiplex PCR, while TCRdb's copy carries only in-frame clones and drops some. Of under 150,000 clones listed, 60% to 80% were seen once; the top ten hold approximately 0.99%. Material: PBMCs. The receptors derive from a male donor in good health and CMV-seronegative. CDR3s include the opening cysteine and the closing phenylalanine or tryptophan. D genes are given only for firm matches. Clone size is shown for a subset of rows, as once, few, many or a class of expanded clone.

V gene	D gene	clone size	J gene	CDR3 protein	CDR3 DNA
TRBV7-6	TRBD1	.	TRBJ1-6	CASSLAGQTNSPLHF	TGTGCCAGCAGCTTAGCGGGACAGACCAATTCACCCCTCCACTTT
TRBV11-2	.	.	TRBJ2-7	CASSLAEGWRVSREQYF	TGTGCCAGCAGCTTAGCGGAGGGATGGCGGGTCTCACGGGAGCAGTACTTC
TRBV18	.	few	TRBJ1-1	CASSPTPGLPNTEAFF	TGTGCCAGCTCACCAACACCGGGACTCCCGAACACTGAAGCTTTCTTT
TRBV6-1	.	.	TRBJ1-5	CASSVTGSNQPQHF	TGTGCCAGCAGTGTTACAGGGTCCAATCAGCCCCAGCATTTT
TRBV7-2	.	.	TRBJ2-1	CASSLTAYNEQFF	TGTGCCAGCAGCTTGACAGCTTACAATGAGCAGTTCTTC
TRBV20-1	.	.	TRBJ2-1	CSALFNEQFF	TGCAGTGCATTATTCAATGAGCAGTTCTTC
TRBV27	TRBD1	once	TRBJ2-5	CASSLSEGAEETQYF	TGTGCCAGCAGTTTATCTGAGGGGGCTGAGGAGACCCAGTACTTC
TRBV19	TRBD1	.	TRBJ2-6	CASKRDREGAGANVLTF	TGTGCCAGTAAAAGGGACAGGGAAGGCGCTGGGGCCAACGTCCTGACTTTC
TRBV7-2	.	.	TRBJ1-1	CASSSPAGMNTEAFF	TGTGCCAGCAGCTCCCCGGCAGGGATGAACACTGAAGCTTTCTTT
TRBV5-6	TRBD2	few	TRBJ2-1	CASSLFTSGDYNEQFF	TGTGCCAGCAGCTTGTTTACTAGCGGGGACTACAATGAGCAGTTCTTC
TRBV19	TRBD2	.	TRBJ2-3	CASSIAERGGQDTQYF	TGTGCCAGTAGTATAGCGGAGCGGGGGGGCCAAGATACGCAGTATTTT
TRBV27	.	.	TRBJ2-1	CASSLLRTDTYNEQFF	TGTGCCAGCAGTTTACTGAGGACAGACACCTACAATGAGCAGTTCTTC
TRBV6-1	TRBD1	many	TRBJ2-3	CASRRGQSSTDTQYF	TGTGCCAGCAGGAGGGGGCAGAGTAGCACAGATACGCAGTATTTT
TRBV30	TRBD2	.	TRBJ2-5	CAWSVLRGLAMETQYF	TGTGCCTGGAGTGTACTGAGGGGACTAGCGATGGAGACCCAGTACTTC
TRBV2	.	once	TRBJ2-6	CASSVGAGGSGANVLTF	TGTGCCAGCAGTGTTGGAGCGGGCGGCTCTGGGGCCAACGTCCTGACTTTC
TRBV13	TRBD1	.	TRBJ2-5	CASSLRGRETQYF	TGTGCCAGCAGCCTCAGGGGGCGGGAGACCCAGTACTTC
TRBV7-9	.	.	TRBJ1-1	CASARGTEAFF	TGTGCCAGCGCCAGGGGCACTGAAGCTTTCTTT
TRBV18	TRBD2	.	TRBJ2-1	CASSPRTSGSSYNEQFF	TGTGCCAGCTCACCTAGGACTAGCGGAAGCTCCTACAATGAGCAGTTCTTC
TRBV4-2	TRBD1	.	TRBJ1-2	CASSQEVAGGAKGYTF	TGTGCCAGCAGCCAAGAAGTGGCAGGGGGCGCGAAGGGCTACACCTTC
TRBV7-9	.	.	TRBJ1-6	CASSPQVTPLHF	TGTGCCAGCAGCCCTCAGGTGACACCCCTCCACTTT
TRBV5-1	TRBD1	.	TRBJ2-7	CASSFFTGGPSYEQYF	TGCGCCAGCAGCTTCTTCACAGGGGGCCCTTCCTACGAGCAGTACTTC
TRBV5-5	TRBD2	.	TRBJ2-5	CASSWAGGGIQETQYF	TGTGCCAGCAGCTGGGCTGGCGGGGGGATCCAAGAGACCCAGTACTTC
TRBV27	TRBD1	.	TRBJ2-2	CASSLGQGRTGELFF	TGTGCCAGCAGTCTCGGACAGGGTAGGACCGGGGAGCTGTTTTTT
TRBV6-6	.	.	TRBJ1-5	CASREGVSNQPQHF	TGTGCCAGCAGAGAGGGGGTGAGCAATCAGCCCCAGCATTTT
TRBV2	TRBD1	.	TRBJ2-2	CASSIQGAHTGELFF	TGTGCCAGCAGTATACAGGGGGCGCACACCGGGGAGCTGTTTTTT
TRBV11-3	.	.	TRBJ1-3	CASSLAISGNTIYF	TGTGCCAGCAGCTTAGCTATCTCTGGAAACACCATATATTTT
TRBV19	.	.	TRBJ1-5	CASTMRQGSNQPQHF	TGTGCCAGTACCATGAGGCAGGGGAGCAATCAGCCCCAGCATTTT
TRBV6-1	TRBD1	.	TRBJ2-1	CASSTGTGHVNEQFF	TGTGCCAGCAGTACCGGGACAGGGCACGTCAATGAGCAGTTCTTC
TRBV9	TRBD2	.	TRBJ2-5	CASSSSGGLAGAQETQYF	TGTGCCAGCAGCTCCTCAGGGGGACTAGCGGGGGCCCAAGAGACCCAGTACTTC
TRBV19	.	once	TRBJ2-5	CASSIDRGTQYF	TGTGCCAGTAGTATAGATCGGGGGACCCAGTACTTC
TRBV7-2	TRBD2	.	TRBJ2-1	CASSFSGGGYEQFF	TGTGCCAGCAGCTTTAGCGGGGGGGGATATGAGCAGTTCTTC
TRBV9	.	once	TRBJ2-1	CASSVLANNEQFF	TGTGCCAGCAGCGTACTAGCGAACAATGAGCAGTTCTTC
TRBV7-2	TRBD2	.	TRBJ2-7	CASTSRKTGLGLGSYEQYF	TGTGCCAGCACCTCTAGGAAAACGGGACTAGGTTTGGGGTCCTACGAGCAGTACTTC
TRBV7-2	.	.	TRBJ2-5	CASSFGGASETQYF	TGTGCCAGCAGCTTTGGGGGGGCTAGCGAGACCCAGTACTTC
TRBV27	.	.	TRBJ1-6	CASTQGNSPLHF	TGTGCCAGCACGCAGGGTAACTCACCCCTCCACTTT
TRBV5-1	.	.	TRBJ1-6	CASSFNTDSPLHF	TGCGCCAGCAGCTTTAATACTGATTCACCCCTCCACTTT
TRBV11-2	TRBD2	.	TRBJ2-7	CASSFSGGASYEQYF	TGTGCCAGCAGCTTTTCGGGGGGGGCTTCCTACGAGCAGTACTTC